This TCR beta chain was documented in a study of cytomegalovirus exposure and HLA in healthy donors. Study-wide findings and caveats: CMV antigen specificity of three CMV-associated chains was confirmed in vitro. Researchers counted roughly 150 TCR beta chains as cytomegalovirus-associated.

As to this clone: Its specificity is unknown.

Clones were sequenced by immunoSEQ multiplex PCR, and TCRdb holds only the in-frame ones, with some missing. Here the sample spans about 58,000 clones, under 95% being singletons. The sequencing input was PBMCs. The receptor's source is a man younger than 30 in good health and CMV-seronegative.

In nucleotides, the CDR3 is TGTGCCAGTAGTATAGTTGGGGCATACAATGAGCAGTTCTTC. This sequence encodes CASSIVGAYNEQFF. The V call is TRBV19, the J call TRBJ2-1; D possibly corresponds to TRBD1 (5 bases). Germline V CDR1 and CDR2: LNHDA, SQIVND (reference sequence). The V end was cut by 1 base, the J end by 4 bases, with 8 bases between. CDR3 length: 14 amino acids. Looking up the rest from reference TRBV19 and TRBJ2-1 gives the full variable domain: DGGITQSPKYLFRKEGQNVTLSCEQNLNHDAMYWYRQDPGQGLRLIYYSQIVNDFQKGDIAEGYSVSREKKESFPLTVTSAQKNPTAFYLCASSIVGAYNEQFFGPGTRLTVL.